This record looks at one T cell receptor beta chain sequence and its context. The antigen remains undetermined. The treatment was: approximately nine-day PBMC culture with coronavirus spike peptide pools or control peptides (ViraFEST assay). This record belongs to a study of vaccination and CD4 T cells after COVID-19. About the research overall: The peptides that stimulated the cells were overlapping spike peptides from SARS-CoV-2, HCoV-NL63, HCoV-OC43 and HCoV-229E.

CDR1 is MDHEN and CDR2 is SYDVKM in the germline V gene. The CDR3 is made up of 12 amino acids. V was trimmed by 3 bases and J by 7 bases, leaving 9 bases between them. Points from the study as a whole: Analysis covered relatively few convalescent patients and lacked any early post-infection timepoints.

Sequencing of cultured CD4+ T cell DNA used the Oncomine TCR Beta short-read assay. TCRdb redid the calling of the PCR reads with MiXCR, one entry per CDR3 protein. The sample includes over 10,000 distinct CDR3 sequences, 70% to 80% of them seen just once. The sequenced sample was CD4+ T cells from blood, cultured in vitro. The chain carries TRBV28 and TRBJ1-2; unclear D gene. The origin of this receptor is a human donor who had recovered from COVID-19. CDR3 sequence (DNA): TGTGCCAGCAGTTTCGTGGGAACTGGCTACACCTTC. Its translation is CASSFVGTGYTF.